A single sample gave rise to the 31 T cell receptor delta chains below, sequenced in a study of Vδ1+ human thymocytes. General study results and limits: Highly polyclonal TRG and TRD repertoires with Gaussian CDR3 length distributions appeared in thymus.

RNA was extracted from the cells and then reverse transcribed. Multiplex PCR used pooled V-gene forward primers and a constant-region reverse primer to amplify CDR3s. TCRdb reran clone calling via CATT on the multiplex PCR reads. The sample has more than 45,000 delta-chain clones, about 16% seen once. Their antigen targets remain unknown. The sample comprised Vdelta1+ gamma-delta thymocytes from the thymus. Specified subset: FACS-sorted CD3+ TCRalphabeta- TCRVdelta1+ TCRVdelta2- thymocytes. All receptors derive from a girl in the first two years of life who had congenital heart surgery.

This clone has at least ten counts. The V call is TRDV2, the J call TRDJ1; TRDD3 aligns across 8 bases. CDR1 GEAIGNYY and CDR2 EKD come from the germline V gene. The V segment lost 3 bases and the J segment 0 bases; nucleotides outside the gene matches: 8. This CDR3 has 16 amino acids. The CDR3 coding sequence is TGTGCCTGTGACTTACTGGGGGCCTCGTACACCGATAAACTCATCTTT. This encodes CACDLLGASYTDKLIF.

Only a few counts were recorded for this clone. The rearrangement links TRDV1 to TRDJ1, with D perhaps matching TRDD2 or TRDD3 (6 bases each). V lost 2 bases to trimming and J lost 2 bases, with 30 bases between them. The germline V gene encodes CDR1 TSWWSYY and CDR2 QGS. This CDR3 region has 21 residues. CDR3 in amino acids: CALGEESVWGSYCAYTDKLIF. In DNA, the CDR3 is TGTGCTCTTGGGGAAGAATCTGTCTGGGGATCCTACTGCGCATATACCGATAAACTCATCTTT.

The J gene is TRDJ1, the V gene TRDV1; 8 bases map to TRDD3. The CDR3 is made up of 20 amino acids. Germline-derived CDR1 and CDR2 are TSWWSYY and QGS. Trimming at V came to 0 bases and at J to 0 bases, leaving 15 bases not matched to a gene. This CDR3 is CALGELRLCYWGAYTDKLIF. The CDR3 DNA reads TGTGCTCTTGGGGAACTTCGACTCTGTTACTGGGGGGCGTACACCGATAAACTCATCTTT.

This clone occurred a few times. This chain joins TRDV1 and TRDJ1, with 12 positions matching TRDD3. The V segment lost 7 bases and the J segment 3 bases; nucleotides outside the gene matches: 21. CDR1 and CDR2 (germline): TSWWSYY, QGS. This CDR3 has 20 residues. In nucleotides, the CDR3 is TGTGCTCTTGTTCCGAACCCAGTACTGGGGGATACTTCGAATTCCGATAAACTCATCTTT. Its translation: CALVPNPVLGDTSNSDKLIF.

This chain connects TRDV1 to TRDJ1, with D maybe TRDD3 (6 bases). This CDR3 comprises 18 residues. V gave up 0 bases and J gave up 0 bases, with 17 bases separating them. CDR1 is TSWWSYY and CDR2 is QGS in the germline V gene. This CDR3 reads CALGELTYSGDYTDKLIF. In DNA form, the CDR3 reads TGTGCTCTTGGGGAACTAACCTACTCGGGGGACTACACCGATAAACTCATCTTT.

This clone has just a few counts. V and J are TRDV1 and TRDJ1; possibly TRDD2 for D (6 bases). Germline CDR1 reads TSWWSYY; CDR2 reads QGS. Trimming removed 5 bases from V and 0 bases from J, with 37 bases in between. CDR3 length equals 23 residues. The DNA of the CDR3 is TGTGCTCTTGGGATCACTTATCCGACAAAACAAGGCGGTCCCTCTTCCTACACCGATAAACTCATCTTT. Encoded protein: CALGITYPTKQGGPSSYTDKLIF.

J is TRDJ1 and V is TRDV1; 8 nucleotides align to TRDD3. The CDR3 is 23 amino acids. The ends lost 2 bases at V and 0 bases at J; junction bases unmatched: 26. CDR1 is TSWWSYY and CDR2 is QGS in the germline V gene. This CDR3 reads CALGEFPYVVLGDTFGDTDKLIF. The CDR3 nucleotides are TGTGCTCTTGGGGAATTTCCCTACGTCGTTCTGGGGGACACCTTTGGGGACACCGATAAACTCATCTTT.

This clone was observed a handful of times. The V gene is TRDV1, the J gene TRDJ1, with D tentatively TRDD2 (5 bases). Germline V lookup: CDR1 TSWWSYY, CDR2 QGS. Trimming pared 0 bases from V and 4 bases from J, leaving 24 bases between. The CDR3 totals 19 residues. CDR3 in DNA: TGTGCTCTTGGGGAACTCTACTACCTACGCCCGTACTGCCGCGATAAACTCATCTTT. This gives the protein CALGELYYLRPYCRDKLIF.

Only a few counts were recorded for this clone. V and J are TRDV1 and TRDJ1, with D unresolved. Germline CDR1 is TSWWSYY and CDR2 is QGS. The CDR3 extends over 22 amino acids. V lost 2 bases and J lost 3, with 34 bases in between. In DNA, the CDR3 is TGTGCTCTTGGGGAAGGGCGATCGAGTGGCACCAGTGGCCCCTCGGTCGCCGATAAACTCATCTTT. Amino acid sequence: CALGEGRSSGTSGPSVADKLIF.

The genes are TRDV1 and TRDJ1, with D possibly TRDD3 on 6 matching bases. Looked up from germline, CDR1 is TSWWSYY and CDR2 is QGS. V lost 0 bases, J lost 0 bases, and 26 bases lay in between. The CDR3 sequence is 21 residues long. CDR3 DNA: TGTGCTCTTGGGGAACTTTCTCCACTCCACCCACTGGGTTTCGACACCGATAAACTCATCTTT. Translating it yields CALGELSPLHPLGFDTDKLIF.

V gene TRDV1 combines with J gene TRDJ1; TRDD3 aligns across 12 bases. After removal of 1 base from V and 3 bases from J, the junction contained 9 bases not matched to a gene. The CDR3 runs 18 residues. Germline loops: CDR1 TSWWSYY, CDR2 QGS. The DNA of the CDR3 is TGTGCTCTTGGGGAACGGGCGGCACTGGGGGATACCCCCGATAAACTCATCTTT. Its translation is CALGERAALGDTPDKLIF.

Concerning this clone itself: The sample has other DNA sequences that encode this CDR3 too. The rearrangement uses TRDV1 and TRDJ1; TRDD3 aligns across 8 bases. Unmatched junction bases numbered 4, after V lost 4 bases and J lost 0 bases. Per germline, CDR1 TSWWSYY and CDR2 QGS. There are 15 residues in the CDR3. CDR3 sequence: CALGGWGTYTDKLIF. In nucleotides, the CDR3 is TGTGCTCTTGGGGGCTGGGGGACCTACACCGATAAACTCATCTTT.

The genes are TRDV1 and TRDJ1, with D possibly TRDD3 on 5 matching bases. The CDR3 contains 18 residues. The V gene's germline CDR1 is TSWWSYY and CDR2 QGS. V lost 4 bases and J lost 0, with 21 bases in between. CDR3 loop: CALGGEVSRGFDTDKLIF. The CDR3 nucleotides read TGTGCTCTTGGGGGAGAGGTGTCTCGGGGGTTCGACACCGATAAACTCATCTTT.

This clone has more than one count but fewer than ten. The chain combines TRDV1 with TRDJ1; no reliable D call. The ends were cut back, 7 bases at V and 4 bases at J, with 13 bases in the middle. CDR3 size: 13 residues. Germline values: CDR1 TSWWSYY, CDR2 QGS. The CDR3 nucleotides are TGTGCTCTTGATGGGCGTGAAGGCGATAAACTCATCTTT. Translated: CALDGREGDKLIF.

This clone was picked up a small number of times. V is TRDV1 and J is TRDJ1; D is unresolved. This CDR3 has 16 amino acids. Germline-derived CDR1 and CDR2 are TSWWSYY and QGS. Trimming took 3 bases from V and 0 from J, leaving 14 bases between them. The CDR3 loop is CALGDQEHLDTDKLIF. CDR3 DNA sequence: TGTGCTCTTGGGGACCAGGAGCACCTTGACACCGATAAACTCATCTTT.

This clone has a handful of counts. This chain links TRDV1 with TRDJ1, with TRDD3 matching over 9 bases. Germline V gives CDR1 TSWWSYY, CDR2 QGS. This CDR3 is 20 amino acids long. V dropped 5 bases and J dropped 1; count of bases not matched to a gene: 20. The CDR3 region has the DNA TGTGCTCTTGGGAAATGGTTCAACTGGGGGAGTACCCGCTCCACCGATAAACTCATCTTT. Translating gives CALGKWFNWGSTRSTDKLIF.

This clone was seen a few times. This chain joins TRDV1 and TRDJ1; 11 positions agree with TRDD3. Germline V gene sequence: CDR1 TSWWSYY, CDR2 QGS. The CDR3 loop spans 22 amino acids. J gave up 0 bases and V 0 bases, and 18 bases lay outside the gene matches. The CDR3 nucleotides are TGTGCTCTTGGGGAACTGGGGATTCTCCGTAAACTGGGGGATAAATACACCGATAAACTCATCTTT. Protein sequence: CALGELGILRKLGDKYTDKLIF.

This clone was found a few times. J is TRDJ1 and V is TRDV1; 12 bases fit TRDD3. V was clipped by 2 bases and J by 3 bases; unmatched bases: 16. The germline gives CDR1 TSWWSYY, CDR2 QGS. This CDR3 has 20 residues. The CDR3 DNA is TGTGCTCTTGGGGAAAAATCCTTACTGGGGGATACCCCAGGGCCCGATAAACTCATCTTT. Amino acid sequence: CALGEKSLLGDTPGPDKLIF.

This clone was observed a few times. The chain has TRDV1 and TRDJ1, with TRDD3 identical over 8 bases. With V trimmed by 3 bases and J by 0 bases, 27 bases remained unmatched. The CDR3 runs 23 residues. Germline lookup yields CDR1 TSWWSYY and CDR2 QGS. In DNA form, the CDR3 reads TGTGCTCTTGGGGACCCCCGGTGGCCCGGGTTGGGATACGCCGGTTATTACACCGATAAACTCATCTTT. It is translated as CALGDPRWPGLGYAGYYTDKLIF.

V is TRDV1 and J is TRDJ1; perhaps TRDD3 as D (5 bases). Trimming took off 2 bases at V and 3 bases at J, with 13 bases between the two ends. Germline V gene data show CDR1 as TSWWSYY and CDR2 as QGS. This CDR3 has 15 residues. As DNA, the CDR3 is TGTGCTCTTGGGGAAGGGGGCGTACGGGCCGATAAACTCATCTTT. Protein product: CALGEGGVRADKLIF.

The gene calls are TRDV1 and TRDJ1; no clear D gene. Germline V gives CDR1 TSWWSYY, CDR2 QGS. The V and J ends lost 0 bases and 0 bases respectively, with 5 bases between them. The CDR3 contains 14 residues. In DNA, the CDR3 is TGTGCTCTTGGGGAACTCATGTACACCGATAAACTCATCTTT. It codes for CALGELMYTDKLIF.

This clone was counted between two and nine times. The rearrangement uses TRDV1 and TRDJ1; tentatively, D is TRDD3 (5 bases). The length of the CDR3 is 20 residues. V lost 2 bases, J lost 1 base, and 26 bases lay in between. The germline V gene encodes CDR1 TSWWSYY and CDR2 QGS. CDR3 sequence (DNA): TGTGCTCTTGGGGAAGACCGTGCTGGGCCGTCTGTCGTACCCACCGATAAACTCATCTTT. Translation gives CALGEDRAGPSVVPTDKLIF.

The sample holds a few counts of this clone. The chain has TRDV1 and TRDJ1; D is possibly TRDD3 (5 bases). The germline CDR1 and CDR2 sequences are TSWWSYY and QGS. V was cut by 2 bases and J by 1 base, with 14 bases left in between. The CDR3 covers 16 residues. CDR3: CALGEMGSPCTDKLIF. CDR3 bases: TGTGCTCTTGGGGAAATGGGGTCGCCGTGCACCGATAAACTCATCTTT.

The chain employs TRDV1 and TRDJ1; maybe TRDD3 (5 bases). Germline lookup yields CDR1 TSWWSYY and CDR2 QGS. This CDR3 is built from 18 residues. V was pared by 1 base and J by 1 base, with 19 bases between. DNA for the CDR3: TGTGCTCTTGGGGAACGGGGACCGGGGGTACTCCCCACCGATAAACTCATCTTT. Amino acid sequence: CALGERGPGVLPTDKLIF.

The sample holds a few counts of this clone. The V gene is TRDV1, the J gene TRDJ1, with TRDD3 identical over 8 bases. The junction had 20 bases not matched to a gene; V was cut back by 2 bases and J by 0 bases. There are 21 residues in the CDR3. Germline V gene data show CDR1 as TSWWSYY and CDR2 as QGS. The CDR3 bases are TGTGCTCTTGGGGAAGGCCTTCACCTTGTACTGGGGGTTACCTACACCGATAAACTCATCTTT. It yields the protein CALGEGLHLVLGVTYTDKLIF.

This clone was observed a few times. This chain links TRDV1 with TRDJ1, with 7 bases fitting TRDD3. The CDR3 runs to 18 residues. Looked up from germline, CDR1 is TSWWSYY and CDR2 is QGS. Trimming removed 3 bases from V and 0 bases from J; junction bases left unmatched: 13. CDR3 nucleotides: TGTGCTCTTGGGGACTTGGGTTCTGGGGGTCAGTACACCGATAAACTCATCTTT. Its protein product is CALGDLGSGGQYTDKLIF.

The chain employs TRDV1 and TRDJ1, with D perhaps TRDD3 (5 bases). Trimming left V 2 bases short and J 2 bases short, with 24 bases between. There are 19 residues in the CDR3. The V gene's germline CDR1 is TSWWSYY and CDR2 QGS. CDR3 nucleotide sequence: TGTGCTCTTGGGGAAACGATATCTCCCATACGGTGCGGGACCGATAAACTCATCTTT. It specifies CALGETISPIRCGTDKLIF.

The rearrangement joins TRDV1 to TRDJ1; D gene ambiguous. This CDR3 has 17 residues. V dropped 2 bases and J dropped 4 bases, with 20 bases sitting between them. Per the germline V gene, CDR1 is TSWWSYY and CDR2 is QGS. The CDR3 DNA follows: TGTGCTCTTGGGGAATGGGCTGCATCACCGACAGGCGATAAACTCATCTTT. Translation: CALGEWAASPTGDKLIF.

This chain connects TRDV1 to TRDJ1, with 10 bases matching TRDD3. Germline assignment: CDR1 TSWWSYY and CDR2 QGS. V trimming: 1 base; J trimming: 11 bases; junction bases outside the gene matches: 10. This CDR3 is built from 15 residues. Here the CDR3 reads CALGEPPTGGFRLIF. DNA of the CDR3: TGTGCTCTTGGGGAACCCCCTACTGGGGGATTCAGGCTCATCTTT.

This clone appeared a single time. A much larger clonotype is one base distant, so this may be a read error. This rearrangement joins TRAV29/DV5 to TRDJ1; no clear D gene. The germline gives CDR1 NSMFDY, CDR2 ISSIKDK. The CDR3 is made up of 17 amino acids. Here the CDR3 reads CAAIYLKEELYTDKPIF. For the CDR3, the DNA is TGTGCAGCGATCTACCTGAAGGAGGAATTGTACACCGATAAACCCATCTTT.

V is TRDV1 and J is TRDJ1, with 10 bases lining up with TRDD3. This CDR3 contains 22 residues. V was clipped by 4 bases and J by 3 bases; unmatched bases: 26. Germline V lookup: CDR1 TSWWSYY, CDR2 QGS. The CDR3: CALGGLIEDRGLGDLLADKLIF. CDR3 nucleotide sequence: TGTGCTCTTGGGGGTCTAATTGAAGATCGGGGACTGGGGGATCTCTTGGCCGATAAACTCATCTTT.